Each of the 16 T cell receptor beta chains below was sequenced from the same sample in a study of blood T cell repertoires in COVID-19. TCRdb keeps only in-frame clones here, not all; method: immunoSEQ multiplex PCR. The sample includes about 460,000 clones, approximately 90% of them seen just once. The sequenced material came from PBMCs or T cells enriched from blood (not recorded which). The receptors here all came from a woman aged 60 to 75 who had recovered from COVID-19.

The CDR3, as DNA: TGTGCCAGCAGTCATCTAACCGACAGGGACGAGCAGTACTTC. It codes for CASSHLTDRDEQYF. The J gene is TRBJ2-7, the V gene TRBV2; the match to TRBD1 covers 7 bases. The CDR3 sequence is 14 residues long. The V gene end was trimmed by 5 bases and the J gene end by 5 bases; junction bases not matched to a gene: 9. Germline CDR1 SNHLY, CDR2 FYNNEI.

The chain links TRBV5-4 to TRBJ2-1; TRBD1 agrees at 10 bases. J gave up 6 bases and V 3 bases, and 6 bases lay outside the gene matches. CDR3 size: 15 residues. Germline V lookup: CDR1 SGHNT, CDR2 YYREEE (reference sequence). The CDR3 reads CASSYRDRGANEQFF. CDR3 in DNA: TGTGCCAGCAGCTACCGGGACAGGGGCGCCAATGAGCAGTTCTTC.

CDR3 loop: CATSDLHDRKSHNEQFF. For the CDR3, the DNA is TGTGCCACCAGTGATTTGCACGACAGAAAATCCCACAATGAGCAGTTCTTC. The chain is built from TRBV24-1 and TRBJ2-1; weak D call: TRBD1 (5 bases). Germline CDR1 reads KGHDR; CDR2 reads SFDVKD. The CDR3 totals 17 residues. Trimming cost V 0 bases and J 5 bases, with 16 bases left between them.

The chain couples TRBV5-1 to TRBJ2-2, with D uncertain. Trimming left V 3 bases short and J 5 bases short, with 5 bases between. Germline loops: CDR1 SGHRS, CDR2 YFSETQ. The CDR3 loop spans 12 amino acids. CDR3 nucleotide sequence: TGCGCCAGCAGCTACAGTACCGGGGAGCTGTTTTTT. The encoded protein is CASSYSTGELFF. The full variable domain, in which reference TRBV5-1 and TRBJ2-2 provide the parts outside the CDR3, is KAGVTQTPRYLIKTRGQQVTLSCSPISGHRSVSWYQQTPGQGLQFLFEYFSETQRNKGNFPGRFSGRQFSNSRSEMNVSTLELGDSALYLCASSYSTGELFFGEGSRLTVL.

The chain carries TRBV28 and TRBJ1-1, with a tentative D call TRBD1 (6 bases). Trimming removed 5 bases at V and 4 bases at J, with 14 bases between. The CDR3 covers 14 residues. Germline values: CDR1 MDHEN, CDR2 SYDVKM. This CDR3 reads CASSLNREGTEAFF. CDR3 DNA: TGTGCCAGCAGTCTAAACAGGGAGGGCACTGAAGCTTTCTTT.

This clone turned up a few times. The CDR3 protein is CASSYSTRGISPLHF. CDR3 DNA: TGTGCCAGCAGTTACTCTACCCGGGGAATTTCACCCCTCCACTTT. The chain couples TRBV6-5 to TRBJ1-6; the D is unclear. Germline V gene sequence: CDR1 MNHEY, CDR2 SVGAGI. The CDR3 runs to 15 residues. V was trimmed by 0 bases and J by 9 bases, leaving 12 bases between them.

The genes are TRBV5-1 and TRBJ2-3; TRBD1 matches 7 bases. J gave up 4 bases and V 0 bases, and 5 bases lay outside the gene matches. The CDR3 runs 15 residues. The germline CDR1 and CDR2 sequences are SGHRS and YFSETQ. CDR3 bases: TGCGCCAGCAGCTTGGCCGGGACAGTGTCAGATACGCAGTATTTT. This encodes CASSLAGTVSDTQYF.

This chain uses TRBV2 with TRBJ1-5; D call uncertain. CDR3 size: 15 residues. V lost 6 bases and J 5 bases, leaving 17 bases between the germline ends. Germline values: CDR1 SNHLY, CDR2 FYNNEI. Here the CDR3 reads CASRGLGGIYQPQHF. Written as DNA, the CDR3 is TGTGCCAGCAGGGGCCTAGGAGGGATTTATCAGCCCCAGCATTTT.

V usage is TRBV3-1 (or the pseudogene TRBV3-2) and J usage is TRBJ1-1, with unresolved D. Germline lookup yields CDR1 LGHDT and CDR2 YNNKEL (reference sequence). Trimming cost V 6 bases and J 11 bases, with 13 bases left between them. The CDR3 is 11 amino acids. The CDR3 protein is CASRFSGRAFF. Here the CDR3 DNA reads TGTGCCAGCAGATTCTCGGGTCGGGCTTTCTTT.

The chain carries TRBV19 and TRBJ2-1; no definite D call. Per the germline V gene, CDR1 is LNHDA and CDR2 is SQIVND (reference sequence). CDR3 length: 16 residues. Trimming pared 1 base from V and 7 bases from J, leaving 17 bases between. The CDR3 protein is CASSIAPARLGNEQFF. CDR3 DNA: TGTGCCAGTAGTATAGCGCCCGCTAGGCTTGGGAATGAGCAGTTCTTC.

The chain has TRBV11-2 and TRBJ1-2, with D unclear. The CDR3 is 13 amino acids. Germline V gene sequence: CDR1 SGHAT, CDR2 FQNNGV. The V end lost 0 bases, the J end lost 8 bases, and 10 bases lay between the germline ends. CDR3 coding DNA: TGTGCCAGCAGCTTAGATCAAGGAGGCGGCTACACCTTC. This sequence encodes CASSLDQGGGYTF.

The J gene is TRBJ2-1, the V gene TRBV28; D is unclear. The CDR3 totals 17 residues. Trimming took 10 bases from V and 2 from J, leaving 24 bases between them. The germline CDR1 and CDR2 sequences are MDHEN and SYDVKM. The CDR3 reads CATPQSILELTYNEQFF. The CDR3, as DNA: TGTGCCACTCCACAGTCTATTCTTGAACTTACCTACAATGAGCAGTTCTTC.

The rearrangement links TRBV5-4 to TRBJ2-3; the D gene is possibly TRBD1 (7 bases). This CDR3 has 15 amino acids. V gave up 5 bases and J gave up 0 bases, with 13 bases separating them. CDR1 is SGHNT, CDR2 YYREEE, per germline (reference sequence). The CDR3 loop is CASSPAGGSTDTQYF. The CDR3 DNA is TGTGCCAGCAGTCCCGCAGGGGGGAGCACAGATACGCAGTATTTT.

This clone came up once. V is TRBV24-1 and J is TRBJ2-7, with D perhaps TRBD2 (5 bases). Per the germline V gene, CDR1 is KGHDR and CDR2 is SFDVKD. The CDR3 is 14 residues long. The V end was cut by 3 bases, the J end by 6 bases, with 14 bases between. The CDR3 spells CATSDSGGSGEQYF. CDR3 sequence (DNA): TGTGCCACCAGTGATAGCGGCGGAAGCGGCGAGCAGTACTTC.

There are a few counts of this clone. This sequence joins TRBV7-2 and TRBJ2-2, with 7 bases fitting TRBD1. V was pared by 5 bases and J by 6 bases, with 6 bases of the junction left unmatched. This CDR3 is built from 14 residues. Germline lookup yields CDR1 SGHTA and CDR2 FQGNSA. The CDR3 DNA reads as TGTGCCAGCAGCCCAACAGGGGCCCCCGGGGAGCTGTTTTTT. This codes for CASSPTGAPGELFF.

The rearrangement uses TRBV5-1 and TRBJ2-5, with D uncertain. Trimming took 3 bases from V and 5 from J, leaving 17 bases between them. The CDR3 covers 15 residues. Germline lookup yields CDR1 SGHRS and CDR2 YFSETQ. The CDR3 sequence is CASSSRYSPGETQYF. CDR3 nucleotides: TGCGCCAGCAGCTCCCGTTATTCGCCCGGGGAGACCCAGTACTTC.